Listed below are T cell receptor beta chains from one sample, sequenced in a study of beta chain features in type 1 diabetes. TCRdb keeps only in-frame clones here, not all; method: immunoSEQ multiplex PCR. The sample contains over 500,000 clones, 15% of which appear only once. Material: naive CD4+ T cells from blood. All receptors come from a man aged 18 to 35 in good health. The CDR3 runs from the conserved cysteine through the conserved F or W. Fields, in order: D gene, V gene, J gene, CDR3 length, clone size, CDR3 protein, CDR3 DNA. A D gene is named only where the DNA matches it firmly. Rows may omit the clone size; those that give it use once, few, many or a size class.

>NA|TRBV4-3|TRBJ2-2|16|NA
CASSSPGTVNTGELFF
TGCGCCAGCAGCTCTCCCGGGACGGTGAACACCGGGGAGCTGTTTTTT
>TRBD1|TRBV10-3|TRBJ2-5|15|few
CAISEGQGREETQYF
TGTGCCATCAGCGAGGGACAGGGCCGAGAAGAGACCCAGTACTTC
>NA|TRBV5-4|TRBJ2-2|15|few
CASTRGGGGTGELFF
TGTGCCAGCACCCGCGGCGGGGGCGGGACCGGGGAGCTGTTTTTT
>NA|TRBV25-1|TRBJ1-6|16|few
CASSDDTSSYNSPLHF
TGTGCCAGCAGCGACGACACGAGCTCCTATAATTCACCCCTCCACTTT
>NA|TRBV7-2|TRBJ2-3|15|few
CASSIDRGAGDTQYF
TGTGCCAGCAGCATAGACCGGGGAGCGGGAGATACGCAGTATTTT
>NA|TRBV5-4|TRBJ2-5|12|few
CASSYHSETQYF
TGTGCCAGCAGCTACCACTCAGAGACCCAGTACTTC
>NA|TRBV7-9|TRBJ1-2|15|NA
CASSYPHQSNYGYTF
TGTGCCAGCAGCTATCCCCATCAGAGTAACTATGGCTACACCTTC
>NA|TRBV5-4|TRBJ2-5|12|NA
CASSLVEETQYF
TGTGCCAGCAGCTTGGTCGAGGAGACCCAGTACTTC
>NA|TRBV6-1|TRBJ2-7|15|NA
CASSWQQELPGGQYF
TGTGCCAGCAGTTGGCAACAGGAACTCCCCGGAGGGCAGTACTTC
>TRBD1|TRBV29-1|TRBJ2-7|13|few
CSANRGQGYEQYF
TGCAGCGCCAACAGGGGTCAAGGATACGAGCAGTACTTC
>NA|TRBV7-9|TRBJ1-1|15|few
CASSLDNGWNTEAFF
TGTGCCAGCAGCCTAGACAACGGTTGGAACACTGAAGCTTTCTTT
>NA|TRBV6-6|TRBJ2-5|13|NA
CASSRDPRETQYF
TGTGCCAGCAGTAGGGACCCGCGGGAGACCCAGTACTTC